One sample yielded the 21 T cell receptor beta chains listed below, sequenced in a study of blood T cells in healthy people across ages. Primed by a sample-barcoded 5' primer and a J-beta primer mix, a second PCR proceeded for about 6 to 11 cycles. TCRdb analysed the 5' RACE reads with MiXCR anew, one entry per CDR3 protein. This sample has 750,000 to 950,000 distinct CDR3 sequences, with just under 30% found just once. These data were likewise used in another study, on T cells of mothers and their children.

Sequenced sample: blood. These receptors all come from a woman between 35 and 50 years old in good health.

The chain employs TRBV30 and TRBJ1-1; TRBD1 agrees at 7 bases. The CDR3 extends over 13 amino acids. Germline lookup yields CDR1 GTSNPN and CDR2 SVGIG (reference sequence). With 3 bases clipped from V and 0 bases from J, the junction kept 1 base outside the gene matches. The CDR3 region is CAWRGQMNTEAFF. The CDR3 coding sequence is TGTGCCTGGAGGGGACAGATGAACACTGAAGCTTTCTTT.

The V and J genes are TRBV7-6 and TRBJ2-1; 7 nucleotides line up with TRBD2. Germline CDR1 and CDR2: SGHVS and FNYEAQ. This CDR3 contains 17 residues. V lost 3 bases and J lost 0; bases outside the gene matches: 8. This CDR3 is CASSLAPSGTSYNEQFF. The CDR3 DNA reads TGTGCCAGCAGCTTGGCCCCTAGCGGAACCTCCTACAATGAGCAGTTCTTC.

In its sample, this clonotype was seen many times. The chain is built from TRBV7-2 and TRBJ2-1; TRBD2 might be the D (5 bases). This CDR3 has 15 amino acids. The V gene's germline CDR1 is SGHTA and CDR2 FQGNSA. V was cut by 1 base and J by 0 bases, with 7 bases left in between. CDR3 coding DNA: TGTGCCAGCAGCTTAGACCGGGACTCCTACAATGAGCAGTTCTTC. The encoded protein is CASSLDRDSYNEQFF. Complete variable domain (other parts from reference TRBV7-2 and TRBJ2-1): GAGVSQSPSNKVTEKGKDVELRCDPISGHTALYWYRQSLGQGLEFLIYFQGNSAPDKSGLPSDRFSAERTGGSVSTLTIQRTQQEDSAVYLCASSLDRDSYNEQFFGPGTRLTVL.

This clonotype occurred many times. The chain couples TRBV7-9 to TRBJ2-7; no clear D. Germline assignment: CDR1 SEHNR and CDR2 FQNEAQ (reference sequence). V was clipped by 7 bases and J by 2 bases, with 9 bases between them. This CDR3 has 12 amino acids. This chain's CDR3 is CASTNVAYEQYF. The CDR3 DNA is TGTGCCAGCACCAACGTAGCCTACGAGCAGTACTTC.

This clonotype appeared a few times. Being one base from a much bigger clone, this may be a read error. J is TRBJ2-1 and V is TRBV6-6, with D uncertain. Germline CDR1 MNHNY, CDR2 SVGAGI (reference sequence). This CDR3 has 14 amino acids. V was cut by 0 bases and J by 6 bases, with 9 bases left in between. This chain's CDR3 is CASSYSSPTNEQFF. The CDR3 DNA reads TGTGCCAGCAGTTACTCGAGCCCGACCAATGAGCAGTTCTTC.

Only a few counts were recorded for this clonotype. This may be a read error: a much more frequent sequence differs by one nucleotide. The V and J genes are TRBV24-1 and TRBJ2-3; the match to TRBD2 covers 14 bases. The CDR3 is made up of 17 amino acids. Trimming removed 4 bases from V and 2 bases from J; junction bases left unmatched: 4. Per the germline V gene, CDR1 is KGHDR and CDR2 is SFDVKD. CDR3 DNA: TGTGCCACCAGTGAAAGGACTAGCGGGGGGAACACAGATACGCAGTATTTT. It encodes CATSERTSGGNTDTQYF.

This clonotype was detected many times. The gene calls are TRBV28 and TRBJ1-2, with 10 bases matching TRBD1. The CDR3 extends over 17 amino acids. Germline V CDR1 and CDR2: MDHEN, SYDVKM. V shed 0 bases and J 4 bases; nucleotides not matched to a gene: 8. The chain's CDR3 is CASSLWGQGWTLYGYTF. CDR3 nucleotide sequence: TGTGCCAGCAGTTTATGGGGACAGGGGTGGACCCTCTATGGCTACACCTTC.

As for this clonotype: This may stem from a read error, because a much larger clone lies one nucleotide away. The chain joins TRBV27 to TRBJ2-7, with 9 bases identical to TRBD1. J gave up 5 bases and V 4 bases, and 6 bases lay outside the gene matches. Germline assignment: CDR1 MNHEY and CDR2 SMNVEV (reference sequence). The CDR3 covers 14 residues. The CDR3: CASSCPGTGNEQYF. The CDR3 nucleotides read TGTGCCAGCAGTTGCCCCGGGACAGGGAACGAGCAGTACTTC.

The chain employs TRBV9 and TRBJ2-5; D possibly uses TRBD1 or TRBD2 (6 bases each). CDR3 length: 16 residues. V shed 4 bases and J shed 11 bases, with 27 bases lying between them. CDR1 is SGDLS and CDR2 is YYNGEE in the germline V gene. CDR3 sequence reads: CASSRLGGQIAHEQYF. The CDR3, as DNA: TGTGCCAGCAGCCGTTTGGGGGGACAAATCGCCCATGAGCAGTACTTC.

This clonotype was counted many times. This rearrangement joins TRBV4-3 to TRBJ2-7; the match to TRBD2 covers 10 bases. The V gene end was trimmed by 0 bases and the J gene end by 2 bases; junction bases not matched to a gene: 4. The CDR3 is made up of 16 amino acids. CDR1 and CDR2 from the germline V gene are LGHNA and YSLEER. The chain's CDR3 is CASSQDLAGAPYEQYF. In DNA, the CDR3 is TGCGCCAGCAGCCAAGATCTAGCGGGGGCCCCCTACGAGCAGTACTTC.

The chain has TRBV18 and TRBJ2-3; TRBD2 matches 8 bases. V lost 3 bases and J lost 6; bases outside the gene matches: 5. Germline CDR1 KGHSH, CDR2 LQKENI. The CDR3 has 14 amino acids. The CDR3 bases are TGTGCCAGCTCACCGCGGGGGGCGCACGATACGCAGTATTTT. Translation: CASSPRGAHDTQYF.

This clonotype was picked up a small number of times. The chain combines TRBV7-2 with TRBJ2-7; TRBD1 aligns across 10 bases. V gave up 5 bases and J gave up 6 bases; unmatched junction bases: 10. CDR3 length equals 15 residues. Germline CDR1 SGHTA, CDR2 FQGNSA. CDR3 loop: CASSGQGTGEREQYF. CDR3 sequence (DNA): TGTGCCAGCAGCGGCCAGGGGACAGGGGAACGCGAGCAGTACTTC.

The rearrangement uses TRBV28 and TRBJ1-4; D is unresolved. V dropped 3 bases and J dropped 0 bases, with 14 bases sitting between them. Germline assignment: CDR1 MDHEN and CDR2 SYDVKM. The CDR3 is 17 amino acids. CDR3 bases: TGTGCCAGCAGTTTCTCGGGGTGGTCCGCAACTAATGAAAAACTGTTTTTT. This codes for CASSFSGWSATNEKLFF.

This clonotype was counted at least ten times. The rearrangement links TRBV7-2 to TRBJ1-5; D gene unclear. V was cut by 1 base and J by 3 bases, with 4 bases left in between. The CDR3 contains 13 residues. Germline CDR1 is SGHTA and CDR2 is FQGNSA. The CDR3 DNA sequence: TGTGCCAGCAGCTTAGACAACAATCAGCCCCAGCATTTT. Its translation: CASSLDNNQPQHF. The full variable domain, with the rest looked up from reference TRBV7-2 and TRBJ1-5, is GAGVSQSPSNKVTEKGKDVELRCDPISGHTALYWYRQSLGQGLEFLIYFQGNSAPDKSGLPSDRFSAERTGGSVSTLTIQRTQQEDSAVYLCASSLDNNQPQHFGDGTRLSIL.

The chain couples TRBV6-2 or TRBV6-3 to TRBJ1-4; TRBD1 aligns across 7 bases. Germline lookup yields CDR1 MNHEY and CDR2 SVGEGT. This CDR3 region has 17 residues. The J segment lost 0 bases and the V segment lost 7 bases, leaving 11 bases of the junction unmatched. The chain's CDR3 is CASKRTGPSATNEKLFF. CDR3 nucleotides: TGTGCCAGCAAGAGGACAGGCCCCTCTGCAACTAATGAAAAACTGTTTTTT.

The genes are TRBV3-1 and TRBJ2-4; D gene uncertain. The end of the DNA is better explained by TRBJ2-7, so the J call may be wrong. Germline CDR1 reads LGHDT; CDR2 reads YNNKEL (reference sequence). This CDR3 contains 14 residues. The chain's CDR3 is CASSQALKFYEQYF. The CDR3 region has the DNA TGTGCCAGCAGCCAAGCCCTGAAATTTTACGAGCAGTACTTC.

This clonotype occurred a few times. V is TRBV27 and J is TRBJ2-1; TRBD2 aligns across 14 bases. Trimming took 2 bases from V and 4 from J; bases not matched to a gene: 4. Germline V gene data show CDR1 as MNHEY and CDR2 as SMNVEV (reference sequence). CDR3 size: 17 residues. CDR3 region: CASSLLTSGGAYNEQFF. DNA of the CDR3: TGTGCCAGCAGTTTACTGACTAGCGGGGGGGCGTACAATGAGCAGTTCTTC.

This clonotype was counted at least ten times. The CDR3 DNA is TGCGCCAGCAGCCTCATGGGGACAGGGGGCGGAGATACGCAGTATTTT. This codes for CASSLMGTGGGDTQYF. J is TRBJ2-3 and V is TRBV5-1, with 12 bases fitting TRBD1. The CDR3 covers 16 residues. Losses at the gene ends were 4 bases for V and 5 bases for J; bases not matched to a gene: 8. CDR1 is SGHRS and CDR2 is YFSETQ in the germline V gene.

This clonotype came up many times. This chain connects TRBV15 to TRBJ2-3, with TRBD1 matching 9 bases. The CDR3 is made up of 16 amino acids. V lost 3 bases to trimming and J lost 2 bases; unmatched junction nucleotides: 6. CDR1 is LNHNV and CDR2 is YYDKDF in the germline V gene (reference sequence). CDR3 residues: CATSSSGTGITDTQYF. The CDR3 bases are TGTGCCACCAGCAGCTCCGGGACAGGGATCACAGATACGCAGTATTTT.

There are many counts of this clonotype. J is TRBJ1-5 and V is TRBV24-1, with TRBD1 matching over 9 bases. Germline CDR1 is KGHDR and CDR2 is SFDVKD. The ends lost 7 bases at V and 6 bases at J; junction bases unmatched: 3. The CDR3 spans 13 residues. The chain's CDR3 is CATSTGGRQPQHF. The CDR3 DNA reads TGTGCCACCAGCACAGGGGGCCGTCAGCCCCAGCATTTT.

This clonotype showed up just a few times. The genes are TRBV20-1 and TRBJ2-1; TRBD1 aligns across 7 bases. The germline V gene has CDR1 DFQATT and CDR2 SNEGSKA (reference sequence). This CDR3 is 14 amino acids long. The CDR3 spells CSSRVHDRDNEQFF. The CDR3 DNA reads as TGCAGCTCCCGGGTCCATGACAGGGACAATGAGCAGTTCTTC.